Presented here are 21 T cell receptor beta chains from one specimen sequenced in a study of blood T cell repertoires in COVID-19. This table comes from immunoSEQ multiplex PCR, and its TCRdb copy is limited to in-frame clones, with some not included. The table lists about 120,000 clones, around four fifths of them singletons, with 2% to 2.5% in the top ten. Sequenced input: peripheral blood. These receptor sequences come from a man under 40 with acute or convalescent COVID-19.

The chain has TRBV7-2 and TRBJ1-1; TRBD1 matches 7 bases. After removal of 7 bases from V and 3 bases from J, the junction contained 5 bases not matched to a gene. The CDR3 totals 13 residues. The germline CDR1 and CDR2 sequences are SGHTA and FQGNSA. The CDR3 nucleotides are TGTGCCAGCACGACAGGGTGGGACACTGAAGCTTTCTTT. Translation: CASTTGWDTEAFF.

In its sample, this clone was seen once. This chain links TRBV7-8 with TRBJ1-5; 8 bases match TRBD1. Losses at the gene ends were 0 bases for V and 2 bases for J; bases not matched to a gene: 12. The CDR3 spans 19 residues. Germline V lookup: CDR1 SGHVS, CDR2 FQNEAQ. The CDR3: CASSLAPLRDRGGNQPQHF. CDR3 coding DNA: TGTGCCAGCAGCTTAGCTCCCCTACGAGACAGGGGTGGCAATCAGCCCCAGCATTTT.

The chain carries TRBV9 and TRBJ2-1, with 7 bases lining up with TRBD2. In germline, CDR1 is SGDLS, CDR2 YYNGEE. The CDR3 covers 15 residues. V dropped 0 bases and J dropped 7; count of bases not matched to a gene: 7. This CDR3 reads CASSVEWGGDNEQFF. Written as DNA, the CDR3 is TGTGCCAGCAGCGTAGAGTGGGGGGGAGATAATGAGCAGTTCTTC.

The DNA of the CDR3 is TGTGCCAGCAGTTTAAGACTAGCGGGGGACAATGAGCAGTTCTTC. Translation gives CASSLRLAGDNEQFF. This rearrangement joins TRBV11-3 to TRBJ2-1; TRBD2 matches 12 bases. The CDR3 length is 15 residues. The trim removed 6 bases at V and 5 bases at J, leaving 5 bases unmatched. Germline V gives CDR1 SGHNT, CDR2 YENEEA. Based on the CDR3 plus reference TRBV11-3 and TRBJ2-1, the full variable domain is EAGVVQSPRYKIIEKKQPVAFWCNPISGHNTLYWYLQNLGQGPELLIRYENEEAVDDSQLPKDRFSAERLKGVDSTLKIQPAELGDSAVYLCASSLRLAGDNEQFFGPGTRLTVL.

This chain links TRBV3-1 (or the pseudogene TRBV3-2) with TRBJ2-7, with D tentatively TRBD2 (5 bases). This CDR3 contains 15 residues. Trimming removed 0 bases from V and 8 bases from J, with 17 bases in between. CDR1 and CDR2 from the germline V gene are LGHDT and YNNKEL (reference sequence). The CDR3 region has the DNA TGTGCCAGCAGCCAAGACGGCACGGGGAATAAGAAGCAGTACTTC. Protein: CASSQDGTGNKKQYF.

The chain combines TRBV18 with TRBJ2-5; TRBD1 matches at 7 bases. Germline loops: CDR1 KGHSH, CDR2 LQKENI. CDR3 size: 18 residues. Trimming took 2 bases from V and 9 from J; bases not matched to a gene: 21. The CDR3 nucleotides read TGTGCCAGCTCACCAGGCCCAATGAAGACAGGGCAAGAACGGGCCCAGTACTTC. Amino acids: CASSPGPMKTGQERAQYF.

CDR3 region: CASGQYSVNEQFF. CDR3 in DNA: TGTGCCAGTGGACAGTATTCCGTCAATGAGCAGTTCTTC. The chain employs TRBV19 and TRBJ2-1; a possible D gene is TRBD1 (6 bases). The germline V gene has CDR1 LNHDA and CDR2 SQIVND (reference sequence). This CDR3 spans 13 amino acids. Trimming pared 8 bases from V and 6 bases from J, leaving 14 bases between.

The chain recombines TRBV6-1 with TRBJ2-7; D is uncertain. CDR1 is MNHNS and CDR2 is SASEGT in the germline V gene. V was cut by 0 bases and J by 4 bases, with 16 bases left in between. The CDR3 length is 16 residues. The CDR3 DNA follows: TGTGCCAGCAGTGAAGCGTTGCTTGGCACCCAATACGAGCAGTACGTC. This codes for CASSEALLGTQYEQYV.

V and J are TRBV6-5 and TRBJ2-3, with 9 bases lining up with TRBD2. The CDR3 contains 15 residues. The germline V gene encodes CDR1 MNHEY and CDR2 SVGAGI. With V trimmed by 4 bases and J by 0 bases, 2 bases remained unmatched. CDR3: CASSSLAGSTDTQYF. The CDR3 nucleotides read TGTGCCAGCAGTTCCCTAGCGGGGAGCACAGATACGCAGTATTTT.

V usage is TRBV19 and J usage is TRBJ1-2; 7 positions agree with TRBD1. The V gene end was trimmed by 7 bases and the J gene end by 5 bases; junction bases not matched to a gene: 10. The CDR3 totals 14 residues. In germline, CDR1 is LNHDA, CDR2 SQIVND (reference sequence). The CDR3 loop is CASNPGQSSYGYTF. The CDR3 DNA is TGTGCCAGTAACCCGGGACAGTCTTCATATGGCTACACCTTC.

This chain connects TRBV5-1 to TRBJ2-1; the match to TRBD2 covers 9 bases. This CDR3 has 18 amino acids. Per the germline V gene, CDR1 is SGHRS and CDR2 is YFSETQ. Trimming took 3 bases from V and 0 from J; bases not matched to a gene: 10. CDR3 coding DNA: TGCGCCAGCAGCTGGGCACTAGCGGGCCTTAGCTCCTACAATGAGCAGTTCTTC. Translated: CASSWALAGLSSYNEQFF.

This clone was recorded once. V is TRBV20-1 and J is TRBJ2-7; 7 nucleotides agree with TRBD1. This CDR3 has 19 amino acids. Germline-derived CDR1 and CDR2 are DFQATT and SNEGSKA (reference sequence). Trimming at V came to 3 bases and at J to 0 bases, leaving 20 bases not matched to a gene. This CDR3 reads CSASPLPGGMGTSSYEQYV. CDR3 DNA sequence: TGCAGTGCTAGTCCACTCCCAGGGGGAATGGGAACAAGCTCCTACGAGCAGTACGTC.

J is TRBJ2-5 and V is TRBV30; no clear D gene. CDR3 length equals 13 residues. Germline CDR1 reads GTSNPN; CDR2 reads SVGIG (reference sequence). V shed 0 bases and J shed 5 bases, with 10 bases lying between them. This chain's CDR3 is CAWSVAGFETQYF. The CDR3 DNA follows: TGTGCCTGGAGTGTAGCCGGGTTCGAGACCCAGTACTTC.

The CDR3 DNA follows: TGCGCCAGCAGCTCTACCGGACAGGGCTACGAGCAGTACTTC. Translated: CASSSTGQGYEQYF. This chain connects TRBV4-3 to TRBJ2-7; 8 nucleotides align to TRBD1. The CDR3 runs 14 residues. The V segment lost 5 bases and the J segment 3 bases; nucleotides outside the gene matches: 6. The germline gives CDR1 LGHNA, CDR2 YSLEER.

J is TRBJ2-2 and V is TRBV7-3, with D perhaps TRBD2 (6 bases). The CDR3 is made up of 15 amino acids. The ends were cut back, 3 bases at V and 6 bases at J, with 14 bases in the middle. The germline V gene encodes CDR1 SGHTA and CDR2 FQGTGA. The CDR3 bases are TGTGCCAGCAGCTTCGGGCTAGCGAATCCCGGGGAGCTGTTTTTT. It codes for CASSFGLANPGELFF.

The chain recombines TRBV7-9 with TRBJ2-7; 8 nucleotides agree with TRBD1. The CDR3 extends over 14 amino acids. Germline V gene data show CDR1 as SEHNR and CDR2 as FQNEAQ (reference sequence). The ends lost 5 bases at V and 7 bases at J; junction bases unmatched: 10. The CDR3 reads CASSPAGGVREQYF. In DNA form, the CDR3 reads TGTGCCAGCAGCCCCGCAGGGGGCGTGAGGGAGCAGTACTTC.

V and J are TRBV6-5 and TRBJ2-4; TRBD2 matches 8 bases. CDR3 length: 14 amino acids. Germline CDR1 MNHEY, CDR2 SVGAGI. Trimming at V came to 5 bases and at J to 5 bases, leaving 5 bases not matched to a gene. Here the CDR3 reads CASSPGTRQNIQYF. CDR3 coding DNA: TGTGCCAGCAGTCCAGGGACTAGACAAAACATTCAGTACTTC.

This clone was counted between two and nine times. J is TRBJ2-5 and V is TRBV5-1, with TRBD2 matching 8 bases. The CDR3 loop spans 17 amino acids. Per the germline V gene, CDR1 is SGHRS and CDR2 is YFSETQ. Trimming removed 4 bases from V and 5 bases from J; junction bases left unmatched: 16. In DNA form, the CDR3 reads TGCGCCAGCAGCCCCCAGCGGGGGTCAAGAATCCGGGAGACCCAGTACTTC. The encoded protein is CASSPQRGSRIRETQYF. Together with reference TRBV5-1 and TRBJ2-5, the CDR3 gives the full variable domain: KAGVTQTPRYLIKTRGQQVTLSCSPISGHRSVSWYQQTPGQGLQFLFEYFSETQRNKGNFPGRFSGRQFSNSRSEMNVSTLELGDSALYLCASSPQRGSRIRETQYFGPGTRLLVL.

The chain is built from TRBV5-7 and TRBJ2-7; perhaps TRBD2 as D (5 bases). TRBV5-7 is placed among ORFs of uncertain function. This CDR3 has 15 amino acids. Trimming left V 2 bases short and J 0 bases short, with 12 bases between. The CDR3 is CASSFYRRSSYEQYF. The CDR3 region has the DNA TGTGCCAGCAGCTTTTACCGGAGGAGCTCCTACGAGCAGTACTTC.

The CDR3 reads CASSLTSANTGELFF. Here the CDR3 DNA reads TGTGCCAGCAGCTTGACAAGTGCGAACACCGGGGAGCTGTTTTTT. V and J are TRBV7-9 and TRBJ2-2; D ambiguous. The germline gives CDR1 SEHNR, CDR2 FQNEAQ (reference sequence). CDR3 size: 15 residues. Trimming pared 3 bases from V and 0 bases from J, leaving 8 bases between.

The V call is TRBV5-1, the J call TRBJ2-2; D is uncertain. Trimming left V 0 bases short and J 4 bases short, with 10 bases between. The CDR3 is 15 residues long. From germline, CDR1 is SGHRS and CDR2 YFSETQ. The CDR3 region has the DNA TGCGCCAGCAGCTTGGCCGGGTCGGGCACCGGGGAGCTGTTTTTT. Translated: CASSLAGSGTGELFF.